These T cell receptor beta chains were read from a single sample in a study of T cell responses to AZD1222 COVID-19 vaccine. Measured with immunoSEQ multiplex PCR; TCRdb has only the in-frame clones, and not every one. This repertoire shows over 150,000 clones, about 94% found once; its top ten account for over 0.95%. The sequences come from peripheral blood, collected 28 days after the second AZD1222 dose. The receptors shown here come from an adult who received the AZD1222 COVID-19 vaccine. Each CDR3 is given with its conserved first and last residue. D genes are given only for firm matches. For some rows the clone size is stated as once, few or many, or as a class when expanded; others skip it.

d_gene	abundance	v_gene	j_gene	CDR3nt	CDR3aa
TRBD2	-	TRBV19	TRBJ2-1	TGTGCCAGTAGTGGGTCCCGACTAGCGGGGGGCCCTGGCTCCTACAATGAGCAGTTCTTC	CASSGSRLAGGPGSYNEQFF
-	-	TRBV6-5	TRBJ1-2	TGTGCCAGCACCAAGGGCACGGTGGGAGGCTACACCTTC	CASTKGTVGGYTF
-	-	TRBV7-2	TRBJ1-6	TGTGCCAGCAGCTTAGACAGGGTCTATAATTCACCCCTCCACTTT	CASSLDRVYNSPLHF
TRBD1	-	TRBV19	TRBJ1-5	TGTGCCAGTATGGGACAGGGGGCTCAGCCCCAGCATTTT	CASMGQGAQPQHF
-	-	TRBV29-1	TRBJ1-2	TGCAGCGTTGAATACGCCAACTATGGCTACACCTTC	CSVEYANYGYTF
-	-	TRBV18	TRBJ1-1	TGTGCCAGCTCACCAAGGGCGACGAGGGGGATGAACACTGAAGCTTTCTTT	CASSPRATRGMNTEAFF
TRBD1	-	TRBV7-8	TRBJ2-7	TGTGCCAGCAGCCGCACAGGGGAGTTATACGAGCAGTACTTC	CASSRTGELYEQYF
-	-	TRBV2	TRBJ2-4	TGTGCCAGCAGTGAGATAAATGCAGGGACCAAAAACATTCAGTACTTC	CASSEINAGTKNIQYF
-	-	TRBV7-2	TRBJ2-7	TGTGCCAGCAGCTTAGGTTTAAGTTTCTACGAGCAGTACTTC	CASSLGLSFYEQYF
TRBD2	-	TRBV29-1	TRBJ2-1	TGCAGCCTCAGACTAGCGGGGGGGAATGAGCAGTTCTTC	CSLRLAGGNEQFF
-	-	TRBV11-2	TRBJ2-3	TGTGCCAGCAGCCTGCCCCCGCAGGGAAGGTTTACAGATACGCAGTATTTT	CASSLPPQGRFTDTQYF
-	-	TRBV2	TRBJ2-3	TGTGCCAGCAGGGGAGCCCAGCTCTGGGATACGCAGTATTTT	CASRGAQLWDTQYF
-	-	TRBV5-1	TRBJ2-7	TGCGCCAGCAGCTCGGGAACAGGGTCGGGCTCCTACGAGCAGTACTTC	CASSSGTGSGSYEQYF
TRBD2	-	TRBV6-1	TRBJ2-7	TGTGCCAGCAGTGAAGGTGGGGGGGGCTACGAGCAGTACTTC	CASSEGGGGYEQYF
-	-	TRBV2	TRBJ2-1	TGTGCCAGCAGTGCGGGGCGAGGGCAGAGCTCCTACAATGAGCAGTTCTTC	CASSAGRGQSSYNEQFF
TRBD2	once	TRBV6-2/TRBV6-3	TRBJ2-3	TGTGCCAGCAGTTACGTGGGAAGCAAGCGGGGGCTAATTACAGATACGCAGTATTTT	CASSYVGSKRGLITDTQYF
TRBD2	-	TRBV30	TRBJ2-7	TGTGCCTGGAGTAGCGGGGGATATTTCTACGAGCAGTACTTC	CAWSSGGYFYEQYF
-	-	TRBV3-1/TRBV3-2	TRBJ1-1	TGTGCCAGCAGCAGACAACATACTGAAGCTTTCTTT	CASSRQHTEAFF
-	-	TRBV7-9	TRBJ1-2	TGTGCCAGCAGCTTAGCTTCAGGGCAGGGCTACACCTTC	CASSLASGQGYTF
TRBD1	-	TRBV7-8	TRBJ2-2	TGTGCCAGCAGCCCTGCTATAGGGGGCTTGACCGGGGAGCTGTTTTTT	CASSPAIGGLTGELFF
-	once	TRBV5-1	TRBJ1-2	TGCGCCAGCAGCAACGATGGGCAGGGAAACTATGGCTACACCTTC	CASSNDGQGNYGYTF
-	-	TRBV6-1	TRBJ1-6	TGTGCCAGCAGTGCGAGACAGTCTCCCCCCTCCTATAATTCACCCCTCCACTTT	CASSARQSPPSYNSPLHF
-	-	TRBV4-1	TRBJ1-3	TGCGCCAGCAGCCAGGGGGGACGGAGCTCTGGAAACACCATATATTTT	CASSQGGRSSGNTIYF
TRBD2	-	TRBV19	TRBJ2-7	TGTGCCAGTAGTAGCGGACTAGCGGGAGGCGCCTACTCCTACGAGCAGTACTTC	CASSSGLAGGAYSYEQYF